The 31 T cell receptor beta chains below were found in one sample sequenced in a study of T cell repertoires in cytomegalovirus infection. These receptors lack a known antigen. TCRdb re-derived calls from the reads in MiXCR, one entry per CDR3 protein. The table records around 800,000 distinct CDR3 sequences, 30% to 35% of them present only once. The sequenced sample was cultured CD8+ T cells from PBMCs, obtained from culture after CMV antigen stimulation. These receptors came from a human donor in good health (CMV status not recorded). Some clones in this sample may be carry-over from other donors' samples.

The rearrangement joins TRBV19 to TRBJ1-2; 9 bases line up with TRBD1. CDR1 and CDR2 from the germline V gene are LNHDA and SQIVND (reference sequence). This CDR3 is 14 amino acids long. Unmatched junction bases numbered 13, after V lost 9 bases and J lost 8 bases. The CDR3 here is CASRPRTGVEGYTF. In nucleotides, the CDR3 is TGTGCCAGCCGACCTAGGACAGGGGTAGAAGGCTACACCTTC.

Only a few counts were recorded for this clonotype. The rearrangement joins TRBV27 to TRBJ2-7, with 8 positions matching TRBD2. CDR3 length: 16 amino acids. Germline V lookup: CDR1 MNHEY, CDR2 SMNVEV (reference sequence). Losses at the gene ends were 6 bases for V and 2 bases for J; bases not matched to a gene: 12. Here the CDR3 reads CASRTISGGPPYEQYF. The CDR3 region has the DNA TGTGCCAGCAGAACCATCAGCGGGGGTCCCCCCTACGAGCAGTACTTC.

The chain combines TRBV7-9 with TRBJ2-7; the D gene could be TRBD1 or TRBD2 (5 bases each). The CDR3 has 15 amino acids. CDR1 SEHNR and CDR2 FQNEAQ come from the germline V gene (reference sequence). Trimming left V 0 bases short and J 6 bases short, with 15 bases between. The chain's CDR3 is CASSLAGRGVGEQYV. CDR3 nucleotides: TGTGCCAGCAGCTTAGCGGGGCGAGGGGTGGGCGAGCAGTACGTC.

This CDR3 is CASSIGQVSYEQYF. The CDR3 region has the DNA TGTGCCAGTAGTATTGGACAGGTATCCTACGAGCAGTACTTC. The V and J genes are TRBV19 and TRBJ2-7; TRBD1 aligns across 7 bases. This CDR3 spans 14 amino acids. CDR1 is LNHDA and CDR2 is SQIVND in the germline V gene (reference sequence). The V segment lost 3 bases and the J segment 1 base; nucleotides outside the gene matches: 3.

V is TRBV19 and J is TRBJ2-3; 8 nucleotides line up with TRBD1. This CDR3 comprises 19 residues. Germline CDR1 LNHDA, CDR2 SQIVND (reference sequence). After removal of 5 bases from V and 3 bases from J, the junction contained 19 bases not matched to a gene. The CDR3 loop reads CASSLRDRPRLGTTDTQYF. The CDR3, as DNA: TGTGCCAGTAGTCTCCGGGACAGGCCGCGACTCGGGACGACAGATACGCAGTATTTT.

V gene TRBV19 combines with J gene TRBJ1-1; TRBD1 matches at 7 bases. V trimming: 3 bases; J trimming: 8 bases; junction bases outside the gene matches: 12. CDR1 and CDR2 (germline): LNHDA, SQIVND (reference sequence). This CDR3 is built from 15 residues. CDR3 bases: TGTGCCAGTAGTATTTCCGGGACAGTAACTCGAGAAGCTTTCTTT. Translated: CASSISGTVTREAFF.

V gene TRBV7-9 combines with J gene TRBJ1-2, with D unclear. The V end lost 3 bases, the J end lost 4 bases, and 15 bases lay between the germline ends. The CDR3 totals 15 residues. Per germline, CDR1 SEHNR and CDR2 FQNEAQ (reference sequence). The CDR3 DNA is TGTGCCAGCAGCTTGAGTGGGAACAGAAGCTATGGCTACACCTTC. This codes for CASSLSGNRSYGYTF.

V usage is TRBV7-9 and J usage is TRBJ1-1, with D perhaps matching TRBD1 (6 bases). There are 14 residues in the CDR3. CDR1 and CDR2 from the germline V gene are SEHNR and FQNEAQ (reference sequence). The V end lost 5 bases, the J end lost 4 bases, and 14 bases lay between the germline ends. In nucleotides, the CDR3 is TGTGCCAGCAGCCCAGGGGACGGAGGCACTGAAGCTTTCTTT. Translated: CASSPGDGGTEAFF.

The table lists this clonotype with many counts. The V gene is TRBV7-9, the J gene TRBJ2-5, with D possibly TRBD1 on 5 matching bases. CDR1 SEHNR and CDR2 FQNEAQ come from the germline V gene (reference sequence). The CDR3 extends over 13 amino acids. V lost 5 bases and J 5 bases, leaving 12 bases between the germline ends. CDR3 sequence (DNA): TGTGCCAGCAGCGTCGCAGGGTTTGAGACCCAGTACTTC. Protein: CASSVAGFETQYF.

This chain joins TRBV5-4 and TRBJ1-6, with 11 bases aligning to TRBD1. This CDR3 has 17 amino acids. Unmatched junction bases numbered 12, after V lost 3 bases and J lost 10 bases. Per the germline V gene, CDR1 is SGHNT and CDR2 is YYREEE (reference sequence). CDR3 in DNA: TGTGCCAGCAGCTCGACAATCCGGACAGGGGGCTTCTCACCCCTCCACTTT. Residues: CASSSTIRTGGFSPLHF.

CDR3 in amino acids: CSARGGQGLAKNIQYF. The CDR3 coding sequence is TGCAGTGCTAGAGGAGGACAGGGGCTTGCCAAAAACATTCAGTACTTC. The rearrangement joins TRBV20-1 to TRBJ2-4; 9 bases map to TRBD1. Germline V gene lookup returns CDR1 DFQATT and CDR2 SNEGSKA (reference sequence). Trimming removed 1 base from V and 1 base from J; junction bases left unmatched: 5. The CDR3 length is 16 residues.

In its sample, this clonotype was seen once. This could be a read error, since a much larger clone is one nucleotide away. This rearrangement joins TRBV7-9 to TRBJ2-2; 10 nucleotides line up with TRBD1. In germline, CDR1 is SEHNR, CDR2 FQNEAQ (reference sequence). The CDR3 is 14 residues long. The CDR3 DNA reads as TGTGTCAGCAGCCACGGGACAGGGGCCGGGGAGCTGTTTTTT. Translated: CVSSHGTGAGELFF. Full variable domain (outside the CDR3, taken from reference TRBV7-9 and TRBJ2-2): DTGVSQNPRHKITKRGQNVTFRCDPISEHNRLYWYRQTLGQGPEFLTYFQNEAQLEKSRLLSDRFSAERPKGSFSTLEIQRTEQGDSAMYLCVSSHGTGAGELFFGEGSRLTVL.

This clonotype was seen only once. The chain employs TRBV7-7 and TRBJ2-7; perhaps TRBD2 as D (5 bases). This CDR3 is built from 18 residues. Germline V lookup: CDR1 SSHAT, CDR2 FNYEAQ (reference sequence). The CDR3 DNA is TGTGCTAGCAGCTTACAGCTGGTCCGGGGATGTCTCCGGTACGAGCAGTACGTC. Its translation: CASSLQLVRGCLRYEQYV.

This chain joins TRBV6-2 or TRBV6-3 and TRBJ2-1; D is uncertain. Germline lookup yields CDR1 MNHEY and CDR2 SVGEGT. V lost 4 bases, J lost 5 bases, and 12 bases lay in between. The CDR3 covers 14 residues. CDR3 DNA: TGTGCCAGCAGTTGGATTGACCAGGACAATGAGCAGTTCTTC. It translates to CASSWIDQDNEQFF.

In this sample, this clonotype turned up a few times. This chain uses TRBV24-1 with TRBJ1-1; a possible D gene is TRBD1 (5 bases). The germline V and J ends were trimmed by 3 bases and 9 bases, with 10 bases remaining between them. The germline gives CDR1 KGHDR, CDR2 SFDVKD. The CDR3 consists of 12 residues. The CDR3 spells CATSDGDRKAFF. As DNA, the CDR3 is TGTGCCACCAGTGATGGGGACCGAAAAGCTTTCTTT.

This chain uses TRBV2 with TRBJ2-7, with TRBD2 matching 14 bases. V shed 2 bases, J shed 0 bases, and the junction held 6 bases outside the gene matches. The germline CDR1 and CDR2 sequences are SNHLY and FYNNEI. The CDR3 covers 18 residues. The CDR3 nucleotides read TGTGCCAGCAGTGAATGGGGGACTAGCGGGGGACTCTCCTACGAGCAGTACTTC. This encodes CASSEWGTSGGLSYEQYF.

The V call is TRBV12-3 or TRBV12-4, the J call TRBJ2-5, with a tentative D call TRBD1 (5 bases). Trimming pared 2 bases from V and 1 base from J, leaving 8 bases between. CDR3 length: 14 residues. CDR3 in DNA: TGTGCCAGCAGTTTATGGGGCGCCCAAGAGACCCAGTACTTC. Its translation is CASSLWGAQETQYF.

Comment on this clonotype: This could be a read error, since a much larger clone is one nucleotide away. The CDR3 loop is CASSWETGALTDTQYF. The DNA of the CDR3 is TGTGCCAGCAGCTGGGAGACAGGAGCTCTTACAGATACGCAGTATTTT. This chain joins TRBV7-2 and TRBJ2-3, with D tentatively TRBD1 (6 bases). Germline assignment: CDR1 SGHTA and CDR2 FQGNSA. Trimming removed 4 bases from V and 3 bases from J, with 17 bases in between. The CDR3 has 16 residues. Complete variable domain (other parts from reference TRBV7-2 and TRBJ2-3): GAGVSQSPSNKVTEKGKDVELRCDPISGHTALYWYRQSLGQGLEFLIYFQGNSAPDKSGLPSDRFSAERTGGSVSTLTIQRTQQEDSAVYLCASSWETGALTDTQYFGPGTRLTVL.

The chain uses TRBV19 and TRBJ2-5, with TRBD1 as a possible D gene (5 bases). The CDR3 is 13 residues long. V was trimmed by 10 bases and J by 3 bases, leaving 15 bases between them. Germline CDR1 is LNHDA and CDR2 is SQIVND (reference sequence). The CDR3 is CATQDTSKETQYF. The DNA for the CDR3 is TGTGCCACTCAGGACACCTCCAAAGAGACCCAGTACTTC.

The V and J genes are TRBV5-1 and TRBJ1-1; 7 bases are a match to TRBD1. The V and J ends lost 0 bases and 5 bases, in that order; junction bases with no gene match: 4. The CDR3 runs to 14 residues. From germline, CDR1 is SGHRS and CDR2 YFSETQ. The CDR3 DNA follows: TGCGCCAGCAGCTTGGGCAGGGGGTGGACTGAAGCTTTCTTT. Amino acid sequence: CASSLGRGWTEAFF.

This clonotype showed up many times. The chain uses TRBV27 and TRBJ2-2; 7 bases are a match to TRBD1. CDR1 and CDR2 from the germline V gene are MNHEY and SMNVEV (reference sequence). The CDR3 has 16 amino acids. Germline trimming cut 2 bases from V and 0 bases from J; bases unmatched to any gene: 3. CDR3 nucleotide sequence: TGTGCCAGCAGTTTAACCGGGACAGCGAACACCGGGGAGCTGTTTTTT. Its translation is CASSLTGTANTGELFF.

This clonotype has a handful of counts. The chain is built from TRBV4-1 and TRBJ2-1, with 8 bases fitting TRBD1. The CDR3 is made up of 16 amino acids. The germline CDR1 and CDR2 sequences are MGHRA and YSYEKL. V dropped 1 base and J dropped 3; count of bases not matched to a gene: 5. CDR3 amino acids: CASSQVAGGVYNEQFF. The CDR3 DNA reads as TGCGCCAGCAGCCAAGTTGCAGGGGGCGTCTACAATGAGCAGTTCTTC.

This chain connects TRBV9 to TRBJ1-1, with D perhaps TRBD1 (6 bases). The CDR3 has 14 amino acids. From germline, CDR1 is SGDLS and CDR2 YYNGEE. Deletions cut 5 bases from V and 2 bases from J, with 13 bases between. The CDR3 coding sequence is TGTGCCAGCAGAGAGATACAGGGTAACACTGAAGCTTTCTTT. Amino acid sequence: CASREIQGNTEAFF.

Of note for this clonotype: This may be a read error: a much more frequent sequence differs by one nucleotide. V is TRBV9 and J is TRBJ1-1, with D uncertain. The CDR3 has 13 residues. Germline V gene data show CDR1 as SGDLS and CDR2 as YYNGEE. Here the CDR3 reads CASRVAPNTEAFF. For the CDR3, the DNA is TGTGCCAGCCGCGTAGCCCCGAACACTGAAGCTTTCTTT.

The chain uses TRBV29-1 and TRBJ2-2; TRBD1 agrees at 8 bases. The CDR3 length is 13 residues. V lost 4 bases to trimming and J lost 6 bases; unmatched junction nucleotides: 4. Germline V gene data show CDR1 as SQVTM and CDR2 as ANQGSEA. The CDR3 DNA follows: TGCAGCGTTGGGTCAGGGGGCCCCGGGGAGCTGTTTTTT. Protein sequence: CSVGSGGPGELFF.

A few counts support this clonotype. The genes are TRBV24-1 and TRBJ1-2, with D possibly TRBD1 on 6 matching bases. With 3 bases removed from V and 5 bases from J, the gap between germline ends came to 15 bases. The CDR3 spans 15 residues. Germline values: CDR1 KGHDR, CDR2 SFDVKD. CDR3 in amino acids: CATSDADSSEYGYTF. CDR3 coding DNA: TGTGCCACCAGTGATGCGGACAGCAGCGAGTATGGCTACACCTTC.

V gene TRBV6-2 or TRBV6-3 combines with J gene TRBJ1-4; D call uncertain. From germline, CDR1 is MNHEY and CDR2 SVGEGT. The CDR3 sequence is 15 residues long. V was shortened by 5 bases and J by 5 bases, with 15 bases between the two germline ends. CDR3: CASSTLTSYNEKLFF. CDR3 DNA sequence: TGTGCCAGCAGTACGTTGACAAGCTACAATGAAAAACTGTTTTTT.

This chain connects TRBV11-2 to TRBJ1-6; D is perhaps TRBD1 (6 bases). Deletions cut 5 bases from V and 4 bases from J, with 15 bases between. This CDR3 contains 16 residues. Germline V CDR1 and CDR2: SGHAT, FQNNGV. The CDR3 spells CASSPEGDQYNSPLHF. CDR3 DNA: TGTGCCAGCAGCCCAGAGGGGGACCAATATAATTCACCCCTCCACTTT. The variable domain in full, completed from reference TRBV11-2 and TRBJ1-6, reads EAGVAQSPRYKIIEKRQSVAFWCNPISGHATLYWYQQILGQGPKLLIQFQNNGVVDDSQLPKDRFSAERLKGVDSTLKIQPAKLEDSAVYLCASSPEGDQYNSPLHFGNGTRLTVT.

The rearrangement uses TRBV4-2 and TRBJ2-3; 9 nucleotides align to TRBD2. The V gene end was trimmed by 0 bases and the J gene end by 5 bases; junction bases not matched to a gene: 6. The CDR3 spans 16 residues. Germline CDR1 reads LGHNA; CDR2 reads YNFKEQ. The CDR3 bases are TGTGCCAGCAGCCAAGATGGCAGCGGGGGGTTAGATACGCAGTATTTT. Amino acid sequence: CASSQDGSGGLDTQYF.

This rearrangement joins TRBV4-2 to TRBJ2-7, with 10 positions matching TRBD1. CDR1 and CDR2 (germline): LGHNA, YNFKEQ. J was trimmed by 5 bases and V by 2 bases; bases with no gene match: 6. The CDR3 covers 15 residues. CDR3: CASSQPGQGVHEQYF. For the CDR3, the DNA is TGTGCCAGCAGCCAACCCGGACAGGGGGTCCACGAGCAGTACTTC.

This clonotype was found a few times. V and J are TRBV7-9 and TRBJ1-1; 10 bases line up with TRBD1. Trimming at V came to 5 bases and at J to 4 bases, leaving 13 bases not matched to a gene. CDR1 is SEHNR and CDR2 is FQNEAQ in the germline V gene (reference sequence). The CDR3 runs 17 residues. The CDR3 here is CASSLTTGGLLVTEAFF. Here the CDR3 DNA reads TGTGCCAGCAGCCTGACGACAGGGGGCTTATTGGTCACTGAAGCTTTCTTT.